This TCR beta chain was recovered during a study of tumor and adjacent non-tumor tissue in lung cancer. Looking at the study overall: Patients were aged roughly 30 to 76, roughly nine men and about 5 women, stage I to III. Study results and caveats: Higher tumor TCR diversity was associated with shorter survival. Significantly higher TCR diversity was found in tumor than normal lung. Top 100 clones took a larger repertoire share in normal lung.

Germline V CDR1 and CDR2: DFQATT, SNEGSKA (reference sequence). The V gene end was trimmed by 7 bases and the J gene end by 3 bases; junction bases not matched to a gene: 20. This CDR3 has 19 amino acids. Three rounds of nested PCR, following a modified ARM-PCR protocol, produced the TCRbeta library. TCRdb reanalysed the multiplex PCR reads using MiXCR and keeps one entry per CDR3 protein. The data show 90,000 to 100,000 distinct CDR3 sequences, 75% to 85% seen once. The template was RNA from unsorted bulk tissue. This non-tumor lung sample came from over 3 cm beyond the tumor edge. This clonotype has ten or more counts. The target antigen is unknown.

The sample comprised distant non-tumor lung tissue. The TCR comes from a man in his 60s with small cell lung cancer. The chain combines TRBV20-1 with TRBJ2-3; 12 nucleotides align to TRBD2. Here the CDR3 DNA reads TGCAGTGTAGTGGGTTGGACTAGCGGGACCGGTCGGGGGACAGATACGCAGTATTTT. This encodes CSVVGWTSGTGRGTDTQYF.